This T cell receptor beta chain derives from a study of CD8+CD57+ T cells in acquired aplastic anemia. Study-level points and caveats: Patients shared some 30 CD8+ CDR3 sequences with controls. CD8+ Simpson's diversity did not differ significantly between patients and controls.

As regards this clonotype: What it binds is not known.

Flow cytometry had shown expanded CD8+CD57+ cells in the patients chosen for sequencing. Patients were treatment-naive when blood was sampled. The template used for profiling TCR beta VDJ and CDR3 was genomic DNA. TCRdb reanalysed the reads using MiXCR and keeps one entry per CDR3 protein. The table lists fewer than 200,000 distinct CDR3 sequences, 70% to 80% of them singletons. Source material: sorted CD4+, CD8+, or CD8+CD57+ T cells (not recorded which) from PBMCs. This clonotype was sampled from a human donor with aplastic anemia.

The CDR3 loop reads CASSPGSNYQPQHF. DNA for the CDR3: TGTGCCAGCAGCCCCGGGTCCAACTACCAGCCCCAGCATTTT. The chain employs TRBV9 and TRBJ1-5, with D unclear. The CDR3 is made up of 14 amino acids. Per germline, CDR1 SGDLS and CDR2 YYNGEE. Trimming removed 4 bases from V and 7 bases from J, with 15 bases in between.